This TCR beta chain is drawn from a study of blood T cell repertoires in COVID-19. Germline V gene lookup returns CDR1 SEHNR and CDR2 FQNEAQ (reference sequence). The CDR3 runs to 17 residues. Losses at the gene ends were 4 bases for V and 4 bases for J; bases not matched to a gene: 13. Some clones are missing from TCRdb's copy, which holds only in-frame ones; the method was immunoSEQ multiplex PCR. The table shows about 70,000 clones, with around 81% occurring only once. Sample: peripheral blood. The chain recombines TRBV7-9 with TRBJ1-2; 9 bases align to TRBD1. The clonotype originates from a woman in her 70s with acute or convalescent COVID-19. The CDR3 bases are TGTGCCAGCAGCTCCTGGGAAGCACAGGGGGCTCGCTATGGCTACACCTTC. Protein: CASSSWEAQGARYGYTF.